The rows below give T cell receptor beta chains drawn from one sample of a study of CD8+CD57+ T cells in acquired aplastic anemia. Via MiXCR, TCRdb re-called the reads, giving one row per CDR3 protein. This sample has 310,000 or so distinct CDR3 sequences, with 45% to 65% found just once. Sequencing input: sorted CD4+, CD8+, or CD8+CD57+ T cells (not recorded which) from PBMCs. All receptors come from a human donor with aplastic anemia. CDR3s include the opening cysteine and the closing phenylalanine or tryptophan. Each record gives: clone size, V gene, J gene, D gene, CDR3 protein, CDR3 DNA. D genes are given only for firm matches. The size of a clone is reported for some rows only, either as once, few or many, or as a class for expanded clones.

many,TRBV15,TRBJ1-4,-,CATSRPGPGEKLFF,TGTGCCACCAGCAGACCCGGGCCAGGGGAAAAACTGTTTTTT
-,TRBV20-1,TRBJ2-7,TRBD1,CSAPPRTGQHFYEQYF,TGCAGTGCCCCGCCTCGAACGGGACAGCACTTCTACGAGCAGTACTTC
-,TRBV12-3/TRBV12-4,TRBJ2-1,-,CASSLGGGASYNEQFF,TGTGCCAGCAGTTTGGGAGGGGGGGCATCCTACAATGAGCAGTTCTTC
-,TRBV7-2,TRBJ2-7,-,CASSETLSYEQYF,TGTGCCAGCAGTGAAACTCTATCCTACGAGCAGTACTTC
few,TRBV7-3,TRBJ1-4,TRBD1,CASSLRQGREKLFF,TGTGCCAGCAGCTTACGACAGGGGAGAGAAAAACTGTTTTTT
many,TRBV6-6,TRBJ2-1,TRBD1,CASTKTGIPHNEQFF,TGTGCCAGCACCAAGACAGGGATCCCCCACAATGAGCAGTTCTTC
-,TRBV12-3/TRBV12-4,TRBJ2-7,-,CASLNGGYEQYF,TGTGCCAGCCTGAACGGGGGATACGAGCAGTACTTC
-,TRBV24-1,TRBJ2-1,TRBD2,CATSDLRTDSGRPRFF,TGTGCCACCAGTGATTTGCGAACTGATAGCGGGAGGCCAAGGTTCTTC
-,TRBV7-3,TRBJ2-1,TRBD2,CASSPVLAGGEQFF,TGTGCCAGCAGCCCAGTACTAGCGGGTGGTGAGCAGTTCTTC
many,TRBV20-1,TRBJ2-2,-,CSARQGETGTGELFF,TGCAGTGCCCGCCAGGGCGAGACGGGCACCGGGGAGCTGTTTTTT
-,TRBV20-1,TRBJ2-3,TRBD2,CSARGRAYTQYF,TGCAGTGCTAGGGGGAGGGCATATACGCAGTATTTT
-,TRBV19,TRBJ2-5,-,CASNDPSRKETQYF,TGTGCCAGTAATGACCCTAGTAGGAAAGAGACCCAGTACTTC
many,TRBV5-1,TRBJ2-7,-,CASSLGSSSYEQYF,TGCGCCAGCAGCTTGGGGTCGAGCTCCTACGAGCAGTACTTC
-,TRBV15,TRBJ1-2,-,CATSRGRTGAFNYGYTF,TGTGCCACCAGCAGAGGAAGAACCGGGGCATTTAACTATGGCTACACCTTC
once,TRBV6-1,TRBJ2-7,-,CASSGGWRTVSYEQYF,TGTGCCAGCAGTGGGGGCTGGAGGACCGTATCCTACGAGCAGTACTTC
many,TRBV5-6,TRBJ1-1,-,CASSGPVLQGNEAFF,TGTGCCAGCAGCGGCCCAGTCCTGCAAGGCAATGAAGCTTTCTTT
-,TRBV11-2,TRBJ2-7,-,CASSLVEGVPYEQYF,TGTGCCAGCAGCTTAGTAGAGGGAGTGCCCTACGAGCAGTACTTC
-,TRBV5-1,TRBJ2-6,-,CASSLGRANVLTF,TGCGCCAGCAGCTTAGGGAGAGCTAACGTCCTGACTTTC
-,TRBV20-1,TRBJ2-3,TRBD2,CSARGGAADTQYF,TGCAGTGCCCGGGGGGGGGCCGCAGATACGCAGTATTTT
many,TRBV5-4,TRBJ2-3,-,CASSLVVGGDTQYF,TGTGCCAGCAGCTTGGTGGTCGGGGGAGATACGCAGTATTTT
-,TRBV5-1,TRBJ2-7,-,CASTGEYEQYF,TGTGCCAGCACGGGTGAGTACGAGCAGTACTTC
few,TRBV7-6,TRBJ1-6,-,CASSFEEINSPLHF,TGTGCCAGCAGCTTCGAGGAGATTAATTCACCCCTCCACTTT
-,TRBV20-1,TRBJ1-2,-,CSASSPGGYTF,TGCAGTGCTAGTTCCCCAGGGGGCTACACCTTC
-,TRBV7-9,TRBJ2-1,TRBD2,CASSFHSGGASNEQFF,TGTGCCAGCAGTTTTCATAGCGGGGGGGCCTCCAATGAGCAGTTCTTC
once,TRBV10-3,TRBJ1-3,-,CAIRGPPGNTIYF,TGTGCCATCAGAGGGCCCCCTGGAAACACCATATATTTT
few,TRBV24-1,TRBJ2-3,-,CATSDVQGRGTDTQYF,TGTGCCACCAGTGATGTACAGGGGAGGGGCACAGATACGCAGTATTTT
-,TRBV20-1,TRBJ2-7,TRBD2,CSARAPGTSGFSSYEQYF,TGCAGTGCCAGGGCTCCCGGGACTAGCGGGTTTAGCTCCTACGAGCAGTACTTC
-,TRBV10-2,TRBJ2-7,TRBD2,CASSESGGYEQYF,TGCGCCAGCAGTGAGAGCGGGGGCTACGAGCAGTACTTC
many,TRBV29-1,TRBJ2-5,-,CSVVLGTQQETQYF,TGCAGCGTTGTTCTGGGAACCCAACAAGAGACCCAGTACTTC
few,TRBV11-1,TRBJ2-7,-,CASSLAPGYEQYF,TGTGCCAGCAGCTTAGCTCCCGGCTACGAGCAGTACTTC
many,TRBV10-3,TRBJ2-5,-,CAISESEEETQYF,TGTGCCATCAGTGAGAGCGAGGAAGAGACCCAGTACTTC
many,TRBV6-6,TRBJ2-2,-,CASSSPVGVGTGELFF,TGTGCCAGCAGTTCCCCGGTTGGGGTTGGCACCGGGGAGCTGTTTTTT
-,TRBV7-9,TRBJ2-7,TRBD2,CASSPTAGGREQYF,TGTGCCAGCAGCCCCACAGCGGGGGGGCGCGAGCAGTACTTC
-,TRBV6-4,TRBJ2-1,-,CASSGGGSSNEQFF,TGTGCCAGCAGTGGGGGGGGCTCGAGCAATGAGCAGTTCTTC
-,TRBV19,TRBJ2-1,TRBD2,CASGVGGTYNEQFF,TGTGCCAGTGGAGTGGGGGGGACCTACAATGAGCAGTTCTTC
-,TRBV2,TRBJ2-5,TRBD2,CASRGGLAGVDTRYF,TGTGCCAGCAGGGGGGGACTAGCGGGAGTGGATACGCGGTACTTC
few,TRBV10-1,TRBJ1-6,-,CASSDAYSPLHF,TGCGCCAGCAGTGACGCGTATTCACCCCTCCACTTT
many,TRBV19,TRBJ1-5,-,CASSISGYSNQPQHF,TGTGCCAGTAGTATATCGGGATATAGCAATCAGCCCCAGCATTTT
-,TRBV10-3,TRBJ2-1,-,CAITRLSGSYNEQFF,TGTGCCATCACACGCCTTAGCGGATCCTACAATGAGCAGTTCTTC
-,TRBV2,TRBJ1-6,-,CASSEAGRLGSPLHF,TGTGCCAGCAGTGAAGCGGGGAGGCTTGGCTCACCCCTCCACTTT
few,TRBV10-3,TRBJ1-2,-,CAISESGYGGYTF,TGTGCCATCAGTGAGTCGGGGTATGGTGGCTACACCTTC
-,TRBV7-2,TRBJ1-5,-,CASSLAGTLNQPQHF,TGTGCCAGCAGCCTGGCCGGGACACTGAATCAGCCCCAGCATTTT
many,TRBV3-1,TRBJ2-2,TRBD1,CASSRGQGAGELFF,TGTGCCAGCAGCCGGGGACAGGGTGCCGGGGAGCTGTTTTTT
-,TRBV7-3,TRBJ2-5,-,CASRPWDDQETQYF,TGTGCCAGCAGACCGTGGGACGACCAAGAGACCCAGTACTTC
many,TRBV18,TRBJ1-2,-,CASSPPASGGYTF,TGTGCCAGCTCACCACCGGCATCTGGTGGCTACACCTTC
few,TRBV19,TRBJ1-5,TRBD1,CASRMDRASNQPQHF,TGTGCCAGTAGGATGGACAGGGCGAGCAATCAGCCCCAGCATTTT
many,TRBV19,TRBJ1-5,TRBD1,CASKQGNNQPQHF,TGTGCCAGTAAACAGGGGAACAATCAGCCCCAGCATTTT
once,TRBV19,TRBJ2-5,TRBD2,CASSTRTSGGGETQYF,TGTGCCAGTAGTACCCGGACTAGCGGAGGGGGAGAGACCCAGTACTTC
-,TRBV7-9,TRBJ2-5,TRBD2,CASSLPRLAGAQETQYF,TGTGCCAGCAGCTTACCTCGACTAGCGGGGGCCCAAGAGACCCAGTACTTC
-,TRBV7-9,TRBJ1-1,-,CASSSASPNTQAFF,TGTGCCAGCAGCTCGGCTAGCCCTAACACACAAGCTTTCTTT
-,TRBV7-9,TRBJ2-3,-,CASSLTNTRTDTQYF,TGTGCCAGCAGCTTAACCAACACCCGCACAGATACGCAGTATTTT
many,TRBV7-7,TRBJ2-7,TRBD2,CASSPNTGGPYEQYF,TGTGCCAGCAGCCCCAACACGGGGGGGCCGTACGAGCAGTACTTC
-,TRBV7-8,TRBJ1-1,-,CASSFLSGNTEAFF,TGTGCCAGCAGCTTTTTAAGCGGGAACACTGAAGCTTTCTTT
few,TRBV20-1,TRBJ2-5,TRBD2,CSAPSAGGLETQYF,TGCAGTGCTCCTTCCGCGGGAGGTCTTGAGACCCAGTACTTC